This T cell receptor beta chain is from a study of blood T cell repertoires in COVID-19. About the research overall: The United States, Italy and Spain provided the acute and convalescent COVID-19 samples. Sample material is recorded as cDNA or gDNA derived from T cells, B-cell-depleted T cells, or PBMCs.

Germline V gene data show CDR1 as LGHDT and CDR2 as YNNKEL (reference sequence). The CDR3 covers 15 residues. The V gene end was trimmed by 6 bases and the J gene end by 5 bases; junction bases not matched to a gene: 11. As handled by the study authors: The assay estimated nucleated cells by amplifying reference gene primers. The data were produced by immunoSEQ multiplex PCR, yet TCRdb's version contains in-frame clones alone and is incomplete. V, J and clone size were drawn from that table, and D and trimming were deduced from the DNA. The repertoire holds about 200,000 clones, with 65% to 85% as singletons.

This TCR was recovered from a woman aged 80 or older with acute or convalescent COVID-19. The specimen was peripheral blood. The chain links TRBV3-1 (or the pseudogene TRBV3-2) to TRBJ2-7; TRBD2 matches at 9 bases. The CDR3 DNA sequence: TGTGCCAGCAGTCTTGATAGCGGGAGTAATAACGAGCAGTACTTC. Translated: CASSLDSGSNNEQYF.